In this sample, the clone carrying this TCR beta chain turned up once. Its antigen is as yet unknown. The entry originates in a study of cytomegalovirus exposure and HLA in healthy donors. In the study overall: There were approximately 80 million unique TCRs (from HLA-typed donors) in an early data release. The study's findings and limits: Approximately 160 TCR beta chains were listed as cytomegalovirus-associated. Later analysis associated a missense DCLRE1C variant with TCR beta V- and J-gene trimming. CMV serostatus was the sole immune exposure data available.

The J segment lost 4 bases and the V segment lost 5 bases, leaving 10 bases of the junction unmatched. The V gene's germline CDR1 is SQVTM and CDR2 ANQGSEA. CDR3 length equals 14 residues. PCR amplification relied on 60 Vbeta primers (plus 13 Jbeta primers). Profiled with immunoSEQ multiplex PCR; TCRdb holds only in-frame clones, not every one. The sample consists of about 160,000 clones, roughly 80% of them appearing once. The sample comprised PBMCs. The chain carries TRBV29-1 and TRBJ1-2, with TRBD1 identical over 7 bases. This TCR was sampled from a man aged 30 to 39 in good health and CMV-seronegative. The CDR3 DNA reads as TGCAGCGTTCCCCGACAGGGAGGTGGCTATGGCTACACCTTC. It codes for CSVPRQGGGYGYTF.